The rows below give T cell receptor beta chains drawn from one sample of a study of blood T cell repertoires in COVID-19. The data were produced by immunoSEQ multiplex PCR, yet TCRdb's version contains in-frame clones alone and is incomplete. The sample contains almost 100,000 clones, about 89% of which appear only once. Sequencing was carried out using peripheral blood. All receptors come from a man between 50 and 59 years old with acute or convalescent COVID-19. CDR3s include the opening cysteine and the closing phenylalanine or tryptophan. D genes are given only for firm matches. A clone size is listed for some rows: how often the clone was seen (once, few, many), or a class if it is expanded.

>TRBJ2-1|TRBV15|17|.|.
CATSRDPYRVPPNEQFF
TGTGCCACCAGCAGAGATCCTTACAGGGTGCCCCCAAATGAGCAGTTCTTC
>TRBJ1-5|TRBV7-8|16|.|.
CASSRERVVSNQPQHF
TGTGCCAGCAGCCGTGAACGAGTAGTAAGCAATCAGCCCCAGCATTTT
>TRBJ2-3|TRBV19|15|.|once
CASSIDPGVPDTQYF
TGTGCCAGTAGTATAGATCCAGGGGTACCAGATACGCAGTATTTT
>TRBJ2-1|TRBV19|16|TRBD2|.
CASSRTSGGGGNEQFF
TGTGCCAGTAGTCGGACTAGCGGAGGAGGGGGCAATGAGCAGTTCTTC
>TRBJ1-2|TRBV7-9|13|.|.
CASSLGTDYGYTF
TGTGCCAGCAGCTTAGGGACAGACTATGGCTACACCTTC
>TRBJ2-7|TRBV10-3|16|.|.
CAISESGTRHSYEQYF
TGTGCCATCAGTGAGTCAGGTACCAGACATTCCTACGAGCAGTACTTC
>TRBJ2-3|TRBV18|16|TRBD2|.
CASSPRTSGSTDTQYF
TGTGCCAGCTCACCACGGACTAGCGGGAGCACAGATACGCAGTATTTT
>TRBJ1-5|TRBV5-6|15|.|.
CASSSGSLGNQPQHF
TGTGCCAGCAGCAGCGGGTCACTGGGGAATCAGCCCCAGCATTTT
>TRBJ1-3|TRBV5-6|13|.|.
CASSPWRRNTIYF
TGTGCCAGCAGCCCCTGGAGGAGAAACACCATATATTTT
>TRBJ1-5|TRBV6-1|14|.|.
CASSEQYSNQPQHF
TGTGCCAGCAGTGAACAGTATAGCAATCAGCCCCAGCATTTT
>TRBJ1-2|TRBV19|14|.|once
CASSIDGANYGYTF
TGTGCCAGTAGTATTGACGGGGCTAACTATGGCTACACCTTC
>TRBJ2-2|TRBV3-1/TRBV3-2|14|.|.
CASSRKGVTGELFF
TGTGCCAGCAGCCGAAAAGGGGTAACCGGGGAGCTGTTTTTT
>TRBJ1-1|TRBV6-5|13|.|.
CASSYIGGTEAFF
TGTGCCAGCAGCTACATAGGCGGGACTGAAGCTTTCTTT
>TRBJ2-7|TRBV6-5|15|TRBD2|.
CASSLGGLGLYEQYF
TGTGCCAGCAGTTTGGGCGGACTAGGACTCTACGAGCAGTACTTC
>TRBJ2-7|TRBV5-1|12|TRBD2|.
CASSQTSHEQYF
TGCGCCAGCAGCCAGACTAGCCACGAGCAGTACTTC
>TRBJ2-2|TRBV24-1|16|TRBD2|.
CATSESGGPDTGELFF
TGTGCCACCAGTGAGTCGGGAGGGCCGGACACCGGGGAGCTGTTTTTT
>TRBJ2-7|TRBV5-4|12|.|.
CASSFTPYEQYF
TGTGCCAGCAGCTTTACACCCTACGAGCAGTACTTC
>TRBJ2-3|TRBV5-4|14|.|once
CASSLEEGTDTQYF
TGTGCCAGCAGCTTGGAAGAGGGCACAGATACGCAGTATTTT
>TRBJ1-1|TRBV30|16|TRBD1|.
CAWSPRPGQGNTEAFF
TGTGCCTGGAGTCCACGTCCCGGACAGGGGAACACTGAAGCTTTCTTT
>TRBJ1-1|TRBV6-6|15|.|.
CASSYLVPGNTEAFF
TGTGCCAGCAGTTACTTAGTCCCGGGGAACACTGAAGCTTTCTTT
>TRBJ1-1|TRBV18|14|.|few
CASSQGGEATEAFF
TGTGCCAGCTCGCAGGGAGGGGAAGCCACTGAAGCTTTCTTT
>TRBJ2-1|TRBV3-1/TRBV3-2|13|.|.
CASSPLMSNEQFF
TGTGCCAGCAGCCCCTTGATGAGCAATGAGCAGTTCTTC
>TRBJ1-1|TRBV2|13|.|.
CASSRHDNTEAFF
TGTGCCAGCAGCCGACACGATAACACTGAAGCTTTCTTT
>TRBJ2-3|TRBV5-6|15|TRBD2|.
CASRPIAGGADTQYF
TGTGCCAGCAGGCCAATAGCGGGAGGGGCAGATACGCAGTATTTT
>TRBJ1-4|TRBV6-5|15|.|.
CASSTQGRGNEKLFF
TGTGCCAGCAGTACCCAGGGGCGCGGTAATGAAAAACTGTTTTTT
>TRBJ1-2|TRBV5-1|14|TRBD1|.
CASSGWGQGDGYTF
TGCGCCAGCAGCGGCTGGGGACAGGGGGACGGCTACACCTTC
>TRBJ1-5|TRBV28|15|TRBD1|.
CASSLDRERGQPQHF
TGTGCCAGCAGCCTGGACAGGGAGAGAGGTCAGCCCCAGCATTTT